This entry lists 14 T cell receptor beta chains sequenced from one sample in a study of OX40 agonist ivuxolimab in advanced cancers. TCRdb's table, derived via immunoSEQ multiplex PCR, lists solely in-frame clones and lacks some. This table holds tens of thousands of clones, approximately 88% found once. Material: CD4+ or CD8+ T cells sorted from blood, obtained in a trial of the OX40 agonist ivuxolimab. These receptors originate from an adult with an advanced solid tumor such as melanoma, head and neck, liver or kidney cancer.

J is TRBJ2-3 and V is TRBV7-6; possibly TRBD1 or TRBD2 for D (5 bases each). The V gene's germline CDR1 is SGHVS and CDR2 FNYEAQ. Trimming took 5 bases from V and 0 from J, leaving 12 bases between them. The CDR3 is 15 amino acids. CDR3 coding DNA: TGTGCCAGCAGCCCCGGGGCAGCTAGCACAGATACGCAGTATTTT. Translating gives CASSPGAASTDTQYF.

The gene calls are TRBV7-9 and TRBJ2-2; TRBD2 matches at 9 bases. Trimming took 3 bases from V and 2 from J; bases not matched to a gene: 1. The CDR3 sequence is 15 residues long. Germline CDR1 and CDR2: SEHNR and FQNEAQ (reference sequence). CDR3 DNA: TGTGCCAGCAGCTTTAGCGGGGGCAACACCGGGGAGCTGTTTTTT. It specifies CASSFSGGNTGELFF.

The chain combines TRBV5-4 with TRBJ2-5, with 9 nucleotides matching TRBD1. Germline values: CDR1 SGHNT, CDR2 YYREEE (reference sequence). This CDR3 comprises 14 residues. The J segment lost 5 bases and the V segment lost 4 bases, leaving 6 bases of the junction unmatched. CDR3 DNA sequence: TGTGCCAGCAGCCTGGGACAGGGCGGGGAGACCCAGTACTTC. It is translated as CASSLGQGGETQYF.

The CDR3: CATSSSGLAAPYNEQFF. In DNA form, the CDR3 reads TGTGCCACCAGCAGCTCGGGACTAGCGGCCCCCTACAATGAGCAGTTCTTC. V gene TRBV15 combines with J gene TRBJ2-1; 11 bases are shared with TRBD2. V gave up 3 bases and J gave up 2 bases; unmatched junction bases: 6. The length of the CDR3 is 17 residues. Germline values: CDR1 LNHNV, CDR2 YYDKDF (reference sequence).

The genes are TRBV14 and TRBJ2-1, with TRBD2 matching 9 bases. This CDR3 is 18 amino acids long. V shed 0 bases and J 7 bases; nucleotides not matched to a gene: 13. The germline V gene has CDR1 SGHDN and CDR2 FVKESK. The CDR3, as DNA: TGTGCCAGCAGCCAAGACCCTCTAGCGGGAAGGTTCGCAAATGAGCAGTTCTTC. Translated, it gives CASSQDPLAGRFANEQFF.

The genes are TRBV29-1 and TRBJ2-1; D possibly uses TRBD1 or TRBD2 (7 bases each). The CDR3 length is 12 residues. V gave up 7 bases and J gave up 15 bases, with 22 bases separating them. Germline assignment: CDR1 SQVTM and CDR2 ANQGSEA. In DNA, the CDR3 is TGCAGCGCCGTCGGGACAGTGGGACTAACGTTCTTC. It encodes CSAVGTVGLTFF.

V is TRBV7-9 and J is TRBJ2-4; D is perhaps TRBD2 (5 bases). Germline V gene data show CDR1 as SEHNR and CDR2 as FQNEAQ (reference sequence). The CDR3 totals 13 residues. V was clipped by 0 bases and J by 8 bases, with 8 bases between them. CDR3 protein: CASSLAGEYIQYF. The CDR3 nucleotides are TGTGCCAGCAGCTTAGCGGGAGAGTACATTCAGTACTTC.

This clone was seen just once. This rearrangement joins TRBV27 to TRBJ2-1; D remains unclear. Germline V gives CDR1 MNHEY, CDR2 SMNVEV (reference sequence). V lost 2 bases to trimming and J lost 5 bases, with 7 bases between them. CDR3 length equals 13 residues. The CDR3 is CASSLVTNNEQFF. The DNA for the CDR3 is TGTGCCAGCAGTTTAGTTACGAACAATGAGCAGTTCTTC.

The chain is built from TRBV15 and TRBJ2-3; 9 nucleotides line up with TRBD2. The CDR3 extends over 17 amino acids. After removal of 4 bases from V and 4 bases from J, the junction contained 12 bases not matched to a gene. The germline gives CDR1 LNHNV, CDR2 YYDKDF (reference sequence). CDR3 nucleotides: TGTGCCACCAGCACCCGATTAGCGGGAGAGGGGGCAGATACGCAGTATTTT. Protein product: CATSTRLAGEGADTQYF.

This chain links TRBV15 with TRBJ2-1, with 8 nucleotides matching TRBD2. Germline V gives CDR1 LNHNV, CDR2 YYDKDF (reference sequence). The CDR3 loop spans 14 amino acids. The J segment lost 14 bases and the V segment lost 0 bases, leaving 9 bases of the junction unmatched. The DNA for the CDR3 is TGTGCCACCAGCAGAGACAGATTAGCGGGGAGGGAGTTCTTC. Protein: CATSRDRLAGREFF.

The rearrangement links TRBV9 to TRBJ2-7, with D perhaps TRBD2 (5 bases). Germline V gene lookup returns CDR1 SGDLS and CDR2 YYNGEE. The CDR3 consists of 15 residues. V lost 0 bases and J lost 2, with 12 bases in between. CDR3 sequence: CASSVESGLPYEQYF. CDR3 DNA: TGTGCCAGCAGCGTAGAGAGCGGACTCCCCTACGAGCAGTACTTC.

In nucleotides, the CDR3 is TGTGCCAGCAGTTTAATGGGAGGCCCCTACGAGCAGTACTTC. Translation gives CASSLMGGPYEQYF. The chain uses TRBV27 and TRBJ2-7; tentatively, D is TRBD2 (6 bases). In germline, CDR1 is MNHEY, CDR2 SMNVEV (reference sequence). The V and J ends lost 2 bases and 2 bases respectively, with 10 bases between them. The CDR3 runs to 14 residues.

The V and J genes are TRBV9 and TRBJ2-3; perhaps TRBD2 as D (5 bases). Trimming took off 0 bases at V and 3 bases at J, with 11 bases between the two ends. The CDR3 extends over 15 amino acids. Germline values: CDR1 SGDLS, CDR2 YYNGEE. CDR3 amino acids: CASSVAGSGTDTQYF. CDR3 nucleotide sequence: TGTGCCAGCAGCGTAGCGGGGAGTGGGACAGATACGCAGTATTTT.

The rearrangement joins TRBV30 to TRBJ2-7; 9 bases are shared with TRBD1. Germline V gene lookup returns CDR1 GTSNPN and CDR2 SVGIG (reference sequence). CDR3 length: 16 residues. The V and J ends lost 3 bases and 4 bases, in that order; junction bases with no gene match: 13. The CDR3 bases are TGTGCCTGGAGAGGGGGTGGGGGACAGGGTTGGTACGAGCAGTACTTC. Translating it yields CAWRGGGGQGWYEQYF.